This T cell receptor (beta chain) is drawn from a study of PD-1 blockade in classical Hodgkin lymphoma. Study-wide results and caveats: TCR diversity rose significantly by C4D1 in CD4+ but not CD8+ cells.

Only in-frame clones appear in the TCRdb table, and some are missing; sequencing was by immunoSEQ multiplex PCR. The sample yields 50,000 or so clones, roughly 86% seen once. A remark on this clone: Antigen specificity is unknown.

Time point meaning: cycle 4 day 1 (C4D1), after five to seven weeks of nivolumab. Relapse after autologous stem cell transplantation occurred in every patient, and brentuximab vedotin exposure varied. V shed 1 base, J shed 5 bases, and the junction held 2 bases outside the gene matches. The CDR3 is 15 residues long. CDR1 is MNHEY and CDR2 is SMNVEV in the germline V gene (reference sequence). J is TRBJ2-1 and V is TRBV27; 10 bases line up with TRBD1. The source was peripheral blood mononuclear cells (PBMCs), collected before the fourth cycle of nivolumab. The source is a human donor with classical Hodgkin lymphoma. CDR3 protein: CASSLYGQGDNEQFF. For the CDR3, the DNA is TGTGCCAGCAGTTTATATGGACAGGGGGACAATGAGCAGTTCTTC.